This T cell receptor (beta chain) is drawn from a study of T cell responses to AZD1222 COVID-19 vaccine (dated by TCRdb to the early 2020s). Concerning the study at large: A total of approximately 250 trial participants underwent TCR sequencing, of whom 207 had received two doses of AZD1222 and some 26 had received two doses of the MenACWY control vaccine. Trial participants were enrolled by age into 18-55, 56-69 and 70-plus year subgroups, with 148, 28 and 57 TCR-sequenced participants respectively.

The CDR3 regions of human TCRbeta chains were analyzed by immunosequencing. Per the original workflow: Repertoire TCRs were matched against a reference library of SARS-CoV-2-specific TCRs generated with the MIRA antigen-specificity platform. Breadth was defined as the fraction of unique TCRs that were SARS-CoV-2-associated. Depth was defined as the fraction of total T cells that were SARS-CoV-2-associated. Using the MIRA data, every spike-specific TCR was mapped to the spike region that the TCR reacted to and assigned to either a CD4 or a CD8 class. Log10-transformed breadth and depth values were compared by one-way ANOVA with Sidak's multiple comparisons tests. Drawn from immuneACCESS, this table holds only the in-frame rearrangements with V and J called that TCRdb kept. Clones are partly lost; checked studies trace under half to an unresolved V gene and leave the rest unexplained. The V and J calls and the clone size are those of that table, but D and trimming were determined from the DNA. The sample includes about 60,000 clones, with 70% to 90% observed a single time. 6.9% of the sample belongs to the ten largest clones.

With respect to this clone: It lacks a known antigen. Per-nucleotide qualities are absent, and no much larger clonotype sits a single base away.

Here is what the overall study found, with its caveats: A significant rise in spike-specific TCR breadth and depth was observed after two AZD1222 doses relative to day 0 and relative to MenACWY recipients. Because no day 14 peak-response samples were available, the repertoires could be characterized only after the peak T cell response. CD4 TCRs associated with the vaccine covered the entire spike protein, and the dominant responses were in regions 160-218 and 743-854. Most participants were white British and females outnumbered males, and the authors suggested that clonal diversity may have been underestimated. In the small 56-69-year group, the increase in depth fell short of significance, most likely because of low power. Conclusions about previously exposed vaccinees were limited because only six AZD1222 recipients were SARS-CoV-2 seropositive at baseline. Reportedly, almost half of the unique spike-specific TCRs recognized epitopes lying outside the regions that are mutated in the B.1.351 and B.1.1.7 variants.

Reading from cysteine to phenylalanine, the CDR3 counts 15 amino acids. Left in the record is the CDR3 DNA by itself, 45 bases read in frame from the first base. Trimming at the junction amounts to 3 bases on V and 1 base on J, and the germline ends lie 12 bases apart. The germline V gene (reference sequence) provides CDR1 DFQATT and CDR2 SNEGSKA. The intended sense of this specimen's time point label: about 28 days (+/-7) after the second vaccine dose. AZD1222 recipients given second doses at about 4 weeks or at about 12 weeks were pooled, since spike-specific TCR depth and breadth were not found to differ between the two schedules. Vaccinee samples came from UK trials COV001 and COV002, including a single-blind randomized controlled phase 2/3 trial of AZD1222 (ChAdOx1 nCoV-19) in healthy adults. For TCRbeta chain sequencing, PBMC samples were collected from trial participants at day 0 and at day 28 after the second dose.

The sequences come from peripheral blood, collected 28 days after the second AZD1222 dose. This receptor was identified in an adult who received the AZD1222 COVID-19 vaccine. The V gene is TRBV20-1 and the J gene is TRBJ1-4; the D gene is perhaps TRBD1, from 5 matching bases. The sequence in DNA is TGCAGTGCTAGTTGGCAGGGCCAAACTAATGAAAAACTGTTTTTT. This gives the protein CSASWQGQTNEKLFF.